This TCR beta chain was retrieved from a study of vaccination and CD4 T cells after COVID-19. Researchers used the Oncomine TCR Beta short-read assay to sequence DNA from cultured CD4+ T cells. TCRdb called the PCR reads again in MiXCR, with one record for every CDR3 protein. In the table there are tens of thousands of distinct CDR3 sequences, roughly two fifths of which are singletons. Treatment of the sample: roughly ten-day PBMC culture with coronavirus spike peptide pools or control peptides (ViraFEST assay). As to this clonotype: Its antigen is undetermined.

CDR1 and CDR2 from the germline V gene are LNHDA and SQIVND (reference sequence). The V gene end was trimmed by 6 bases and the J gene end by 3 bases; junction bases not matched to a gene: 6. The CDR3 is 14 amino acids. The TCR comes from a human donor who had recovered from COVID-19. Sequencing was carried out using CD4+ T cells from blood, cultured in vitro. This chain uses TRBV19 with TRBJ1-1, with 8 bases fitting TRBD1. The CDR3 loop is CASRPRGPDTEAFF. CDR3 nucleotides: TGTGCCAGTAGACCCAGGGGGCCCGACACTGAAGCTTTCTTT.